There are a few counts of the clone carrying this T cell receptor (beta chain). TCRdb used MiXCR to reprocess the reads, holding one entry per CDR3 protein. The sample records roughly 640,000 distinct CDR3 sequences, 20% to 30% being singletons. CDR1 is SGDLS, CDR2 YYNGEE, per germline. This CDR3 has 15 residues. Trimming left V 3 bases short and J 8 bases short, with 18 bases between. This entry is derived from a study of T cell repertoires in cytomegalovirus infection. About the study: Matching HLA type, along with CMV infection, was indicated by public TCR beta signatures.

The sequencing input was CD8+ T cells from PBMCs. This clonotype was obtained from a human donor in good health (CMV status not recorded). Some clones in this sample may be carry-over from other donors' samples. The chain employs TRBV9 and TRBJ2-1, with D possibly matching TRBD2 (6 bases). CDR3 nucleotides: TGTGCCAGCAGCGGAGGAATGGGGGGTTTGTATGAGCAGTTCTTC. This codes for CASSGGMGGLYEQFF.